The 27 T cell receptor beta chains given below trace back to one sample, sequenced in a study of T cell responses to AZD1222 COVID-19 vaccine. Only in-frame clones appear in the TCRdb table, and some are missing; sequencing was by immunoSEQ multiplex PCR. The table lists approximately 90,000 clones, roughly 87% of them singletons. The material was peripheral blood, obtained on day 0 of AZD1222 vaccination. The receptors come from an adult in good health.

The rearrangement joins TRBV5-1 to TRBJ2-1; maybe TRBD2 (6 bases). The germline V gene encodes CDR1 SGHRS and CDR2 YFSETQ. The CDR3 is 14 amino acids. With 4 bases removed from V and 7 bases from J, the gap between germline ends came to 15 bases. CDR3 in amino acids: CASSPGLQWNEQFF. Written as DNA, the CDR3 is TGCGCCAGCAGCCCGGGACTCCAATGGAATGAGCAGTTCTTC.

In its sample, this clone was seen a few times. The rearrangement uses TRBV14 and TRBJ1-1, with 12 bases matching TRBD1. The length of the CDR3 is 18 residues. J was trimmed by 4 bases and V by 0 bases; bases with no gene match: 9. CDR1 and CDR2 (germline): SGHDN, FVKESK. The CDR3 region has the DNA TGTGCCAGCAGCCAAGAGGGGACAGGGGGCTACTACGGCACTGAAGCTTTCTTT. It is translated as CASSQEGTGGYYGTEAFF.

V gene TRBV30 combines with J gene TRBJ2-1; the D gene could be TRBD1 or TRBD2 (5 bases each). The CDR3 contains 14 residues. Germline CDR1 and CDR2: GTSNPN and SVGIG (reference sequence). Trimming removed 7 bases at V and 4 bases at J, with 17 bases between. The CDR3 is CASTHQGAYNEQFF. For the CDR3, the DNA is TGTGCCTCCACCCATCAGGGAGCGTACAATGAGCAGTTCTTC.

This rearrangement joins TRBV7-9 to TRBJ1-4, with 9 nucleotides matching TRBD1. The CDR3 consists of 14 residues. Germline V gene data show CDR1 as SEHNR and CDR2 as FQNEAQ (reference sequence). Trimming removed 6 bases from V and 5 bases from J; junction bases left unmatched: 4. CDR3 sequence: CASRTGTGNEKLFF. In nucleotides, the CDR3 is TGTGCCAGCAGAACCGGGACAGGGAATGAAAAACTGTTTTTT. The full variable domain, its missing parts supplied by reference TRBV7-9 and TRBJ1-4, is DTGVSQNPRHKITKRGQNVTFRCDPISEHNRLYWYRQTLGQGPEFLTYFQNEAQLEKSRLLSDRFSAERPKGSFSTLEIQRTEQGDSAMYLCASRTGTGNEKLFFGSGTQLSVL.

This sequence joins TRBV15 and TRBJ2-1; D may match TRBD1 or TRBD2 (6 bases each). CDR1 and CDR2 from the germline V gene are LNHNV and YYDKDF (reference sequence). CDR3 length: 18 amino acids. Trimming took off 1 base at V and 10 bases at J, with 26 bases between the two ends. CDR3: CATSRGKLTGGLGGEQFF. The CDR3 DNA follows: TGTGCCACCAGCAGAGGCAAATTAACCGGGGGCCTGGGCGGGGAGCAGTTCTTC.

The CDR3 loop is CASRPESTEAFF. The CDR3 nucleotides are TGTGCCAGCAGACCAGAGTCCACTGAAGCTTTCTTT. This chain connects TRBV12-3 or TRBV12-4 to TRBJ1-1; unclear D gene. V gave up 6 bases and J gave up 4 bases, with 9 bases separating them. There are 12 residues in the CDR3.

The chain joins TRBV7-9 to TRBJ2-7; perhaps D is TRBD1 or TRBD2 (5 bases each). Germline CDR1 is SEHNR and CDR2 is FQNEAQ (reference sequence). CDR3 length: 15 residues. Trimming left V 3 bases short and J 3 bases short, with 15 bases between. CDR3 nucleotides: TGTGCCAGCAGCTTCCAAAGGGGAGCGAGCTACGAGCAGTACTTC. Translating it yields CASSFQRGASYEQYF.

V and J are TRBV30 and TRBJ1-2; D call uncertain. Deletions cut 1 base from V and 2 bases from J, with 11 bases between. There are 14 residues in the CDR3. CDR1 and CDR2 from the germline V gene are GTSNPN and SVGIG (reference sequence). The CDR3 region is CAWSALRRNYGYTF. CDR3 in DNA: TGTGCCTGGAGTGCACTTCGGAGAAACTATGGCTACACCTTC.

The V and J genes are TRBV5-1 and TRBJ2-7, with 9 nucleotides matching TRBD1. There are 14 residues in the CDR3. Germline trimming cut 2 bases from V and 1 base from J; bases unmatched to any gene: 1. Germline CDR1 is SGHRS and CDR2 is YFSETQ. The CDR3 region is CASSFDRGSYEQYF. The CDR3 DNA follows: TGCGCCAGCAGCTTCGACAGGGGGTCCTACGAGCAGTACTTC.

The rearrangement joins TRBV15 to TRBJ2-5, with 9 bases identical to TRBD1. V shed 0 bases, J shed 5 bases, and the junction held 4 bases outside the gene matches. The germline V gene encodes CDR1 LNHNV and CDR2 YYDKDF (reference sequence). This CDR3 spans 15 amino acids. Here the CDR3 reads CATSREQGAVETQYF. The DNA of the CDR3 is TGTGCCACCAGCAGAGAACAGGGGGCGGTGGAGACCCAGTACTTC.

The chain employs TRBV3-1 (or the pseudogene TRBV3-2) and TRBJ1-3; D not resolved. Deletions cut 1 base from V and 4 bases from J, with 11 bases between. The germline V gene encodes CDR1 LGHDT and CDR2 YNNKEL (reference sequence). The CDR3 runs 15 residues. The CDR3 coding sequence is TGTGCCAGCAGCCAAGCTAGGACGTCAGGAAACACCATATATTTT. It codes for CASSQARTSGNTIYF.

The chain carries TRBV5-1 and TRBJ2-2; D remains ambiguous. Trimming removed 3 bases at V and 2 bases at J, with 8 bases between. Looked up from germline, CDR1 is SGHRS and CDR2 is YFSETQ. The CDR3 extends over 14 amino acids. DNA for the CDR3: TGCGCCAGCAGCTCGGACCTAAACACCGGGGAGCTGTTTTTT. Its protein is CASSSDLNTGELFF.

The chain is built from TRBV6-5 and TRBJ2-1; 8 bases align to TRBD2. The CDR3 spans 13 residues. CDR1 is MNHEY and CDR2 is SVGAGI in the germline V gene. J lost 7 bases, V lost 7 bases, and 6 bases had no gene match. For the CDR3, the DNA is TGTGCCAGCACCAGGGCTAGCGGGAATGAGCAGTTCTTC. Translation gives CASTRASGNEQFF.

The chain links TRBV2 to TRBJ1-1, with D perhaps matching TRBD1 (6 bases). The CDR3 has 13 amino acids. From germline, CDR1 is SNHLY and CDR2 FYNNEI. Trimming stripped 6 bases from V and 0 bases from J, with 8 bases between. For the CDR3, the DNA is TGTGCCAGCAGAGACAGGTTGAACACTGAAGCTTTCTTT. Amino acid sequence: CASRDRLNTEAFF. The variable domain in full, completed from reference TRBV2 and TRBJ1-1, reads EPEVTQTPSHQVTQMGQEVILRCVPISNHLYFYWYRQILGQKVEFLVSFYNNEISEKSEIFDDQFSVERPDGSNFTLKIRSTKLEDSAMYFCASRDRLNTEAFFGQGTRLTVV.

The chain links TRBV18 to TRBJ2-7, with 9 bases that match TRBD1. CDR1 is KGHSH and CDR2 is LQKENI in the germline V gene. J gave up 3 bases and V 4 bases, and 4 bases lay outside the gene matches. The CDR3 is made up of 14 amino acids. The CDR3 coding sequence is TGTGCCAGCTCACAAGACAGGGGGGGCTACGAGCAGTACTTC. It encodes CASSQDRGGYEQYF.

This chain links TRBV5-5 with TRBJ1-4, with 9 bases aligning to TRBD1. The V and J ends lost 2 bases and 0 bases, in that order; junction bases with no gene match: 5. The CDR3 spans 17 residues. Germline V gene sequence: CDR1 SGHKS, CDR2 YYEKEE (reference sequence). The CDR3 DNA follows: TGTGCCAGCAGCTTCGGGACAGGGATGTCAACTAATGAAAAACTGTTTTTT. Translating gives CASSFGTGMSTNEKLFF. Filled out from reference TRBV5-5 and TRBJ1-4, the complete variable domain reads DAGVTQSPTHLIKTRGQQVTLRCSPISGHKSVSWYQQVLGQGPQFIFQYYEKEERGRGNFPDRFSARQFPNYSSELNVNALLLGDSALYLCASSFGTGMSTNEKLFFGSGTQLSVL.

This clone is a singleton in its sample. The genes are TRBV5-6 and TRBJ2-5; D is undetermined. In germline, CDR1 is SGHDT, CDR2 YYEEEE. This CDR3 is 14 amino acids long. V gave up 4 bases and J gave up 2 bases, with 12 bases separating them. CDR3 protein: CASSAAGLQETQYF. The CDR3 nucleotides are TGTGCCAGCAGCGCCGCCGGTTTACAAGAGACCCAGTACTTC.

The chain links TRBV5-4 to TRBJ1-2, with TRBD1 matching over 9 bases. Trimming removed 4 bases from V and 8 bases from J; junction bases left unmatched: 6. From germline, CDR1 is SGHNT and CDR2 YYREEE (reference sequence). The CDR3 spans 13 residues. The CDR3 DNA is TGTGCCAGCAGCGTCCGACAGGGGGGCGGCTACACCTTC. Its protein is CASSVRQGGGYTF.

V is TRBV18 and J is TRBJ2-7; a possible D gene is TRBD2 (6 bases). The germline CDR1 and CDR2 sequences are KGHSH and LQKENI. The V end was cut by 3 bases, the J end by 0 bases, with 12 bases between. The CDR3 covers 15 residues. The CDR3 DNA follows: TGTGCCAGCTCACCTGGGGGGTCTACCTCCTACGAGCAGTACTTC. This gives the protein CASSPGGSTSYEQYF.

The gene calls are TRBV15 and TRBJ1-3, with TRBD1 matching over 8 bases. The CDR3 length is 19 residues. Looked up from germline, CDR1 is LNHNV and CDR2 is YYDKDF (reference sequence). The ends lost 0 bases at V and 1 base at J; junction bases unmatched: 11. CDR3 loop: CATSRDPGGIVGSGNTIYF. The CDR3 nucleotides read TGTGCCACCAGCAGAGATCCAGGGGGCATTGTCGGATCTGGAAACACCATATATTTT.

For the CDR3, the DNA is TGTGCCAGCAGCTTAGTGGCTAGCGGGGCCACAGATACGCAGTATTTT. Protein product: CASSLVASGATDTQYF. V usage is TRBV7-2 and J usage is TRBJ2-3; 9 nucleotides align to TRBD2. V shed 1 base and J 2 bases; nucleotides not matched to a gene: 4. Germline V lookup: CDR1 SGHTA, CDR2 FQGNSA. The CDR3 is 16 amino acids. The full variable domain, rest sourced from reference TRBV7-2 and TRBJ2-3, is GAGVSQSPSNKVTEKGKDVELRCDPISGHTALYWYRQSLGQGLEFLIYFQGNSAPDKSGLPSDRFSAERTGGSVSTLTIQRTQQEDSAVYLCASSLVASGATDTQYFGPGTRLTVL.

The chain uses TRBV6-5 and TRBJ1-1; D ambiguous. The CDR3 totals 14 residues. The germline gives CDR1 MNHEY, CDR2 SVGAGI. V was pared by 0 bases and J by 1 base, with 6 bases between. CDR3 in amino acids: CASSYSTRNTEAFF. For the CDR3, the DNA is TGTGCCAGCAGTTACTCAACTCGGAACACTGAAGCTTTCTTT.

This chain connects TRBV6-6 to TRBJ2-7; TRBD2 might be the D (5 bases). Germline V gene data show CDR1 as MNHNY and CDR2 as SVGAGI (reference sequence). Trimming shortened V by 8 bases and J by 6 bases, and 8 bases separated the two germline ends. The CDR3 has 10 residues. CDR3 DNA sequence: TGTGCCAGCCGGGGTGCCGAGCAGTACTTC. It yields the protein CASRGAEQYF.

The V gene is TRBV28, the J gene TRBJ2-7, with 7 bases lining up with TRBD1. Germline assignment: CDR1 MDHEN and CDR2 SYDVKM. V dropped 8 bases and J dropped 3; count of bases not matched to a gene: 7. This CDR3 comprises 13 residues. The CDR3 nucleotides are TGTGCCAGCGGGACAGTCGTAAACTACGAGCAGTACTTC. The encoded protein is CASGTVVNYEQYF.

This clone was recorded at least ten times. The rearrangement links TRBV7-8 to TRBJ2-7; 10 bases map to TRBD1. The CDR3 has 14 residues. V lost 8 bases and J lost 4; bases outside the gene matches: 8. Per germline, CDR1 SGHVS and CDR2 FQNEAQ. CDR3 loop: CASGDVGQGYEQYF. Here the CDR3 DNA reads TGTGCCAGCGGTGACGTGGGACAGGGGTACGAGCAGTACTTC.

J is TRBJ2-5 and V is TRBV5-1, with 12 bases lining up with TRBD2. The CDR3 extends over 17 amino acids. The ends lost 4 bases at V and 5 bases at J; junction bases unmatched: 12. Germline V gene lookup returns CDR1 SGHRS and CDR2 YFSETQ. DNA of the CDR3: TGCGCCAGCAGCGCCCTGCCGGGACTAGCGGGCCCGGAGACCCAGTACTTC. It translates to CASSALPGLAGPETQYF.

This sequence joins TRBV2 and TRBJ2-2, with D unclear. The CDR3 runs 13 residues. The V gene's germline CDR1 is SNHLY and CDR2 FYNNEI. V was clipped by 5 bases and J by 7 bases, with 11 bases between them. The CDR3 loop is CASSKLSIGELFF. CDR3 sequence (DNA): TGTGCCAGCAGTAAGCTATCTATCGGGGAGCTGTTTTTT.